Listed here are 31 T cell receptor beta chains from one sample, sequenced in a study of blood T cell repertoires in COVID-19. Data came from immunoSEQ multiplex PCR; TCRdb stores just in-frame clones and leaves some out. This sample yields over 60,000 clones, of which around 90% are seen a single time; about 1.3% belongs to the top ten. The sequenced material came from peripheral blood. These receptors were taken from a man aged 55 to 70 with acute or convalescent COVID-19.

This rearrangement joins TRBV6-2 or TRBV6-3 to TRBJ1-2; perhaps TRBD1 as D (5 bases). Germline assignment: CDR1 MNHEY and CDR2 SVGEGT. The CDR3 runs to 18 residues. V was shortened by 6 bases and J by 0 bases, with 23 bases between the two germline ends. DNA for the CDR3: TGTGCCAGCAGCCCTGCAGCCCGCGGGGCCCTTTCTAACTATGGCTACACCTTC. It specifies CASSPAARGALSNYGYTF.

The genes are TRBV5-1 and TRBJ2-6, with D tentatively TRBD2 (5 bases). Looked up from germline, CDR1 is SGHRS and CDR2 is YFSETQ. V lost 0 bases and J 2 bases, leaving 9 bases between the germline ends. CDR3 size: 16 residues. DNA for the CDR3: TGCGCCAGCAGCTTGGCCATCGGGGCTGGGGCCAACGTCCTGACTTTC. Translation gives CASSLAIGAGANVLTF.

J is TRBJ2-7 and V is TRBV2, with a possible D match to TRBD2 (6 bases). V lost 6 bases and J lost 6, with 18 bases in between. CDR3 length: 14 residues. Per germline, CDR1 SNHLY and CDR2 FYNNEI. CDR3 amino acids: CASSGGRPEIEQYF. The CDR3 coding sequence is TGTGCCAGCAGCGGGGGTCGGCCCGAGATCGAGCAGTACTTC.

V and J are TRBV30 and TRBJ2-3; 10 nucleotides line up with TRBD2. The CDR3 is 15 amino acids. The J segment lost 1 base and the V segment lost 2 bases, leaving 3 bases of the junction unmatched. The germline CDR1 and CDR2 sequences are GTSNPN and SVGIG (reference sequence). The CDR3: CAWSLGTSGTDTQYF. The DNA for the CDR3 is TGTGCCTGGAGTCTCGGGACTAGCGGCACAGATACGCAGTATTTT. The full variable domain, rest sourced from reference TRBV30 and TRBJ2-3, is SQTIHQWPATLVQPVGSPLSLECTVEGTSNPNLYWYRQAAGRGLQLLFYSVGIGQISSEVPQNLSASRPQDRQFILSSKKLLLSDSGFYLCAWSLGTSGTDTQYFGPGTRLTVL.

V is TRBV2 and J is TRBJ1-5; TRBD1 might be the D (6 bases). Deletions cut 1 base from V and 9 bases from J, with 10 bases between. This CDR3 has 13 residues. The germline V gene has CDR1 SNHLY and CDR2 FYNNEI. The CDR3 coding sequence is TGTGCCAGCAGTGAAGTCTTCAGGGGGCCCCAGCATTTT. Protein: CASSEVFRGPQHF.

The gene calls are TRBV12-5 and TRBJ2-5; D uncertain. The CDR3 is 13 residues long. CDR1 is LGHNT, CDR2 FRNRAP, per germline. V lost 2 bases, J lost 5 bases, and 9 bases lay in between. This CDR3 is CASGLLRVETQYF. CDR3 sequence (DNA): TGTGCTAGTGGTTTGCTCCGCGTGGAGACCCAGTACTTC. Filled out from reference TRBV12-5 and TRBJ2-5, the complete variable domain reads DARVTQTPRHKVTEMGQEVTMRCQPILGHNTVFWYRQTMMQGLELLAYFRNRAPLDDSGMPKDRFSAEMPDATLATLKIQPSEPRDSAVYFCASGLLRVETQYFGPGTRLLVL.

The genes are TRBV20-1 and TRBJ2-1; 11 nucleotides match TRBD2. Unmatched junction bases numbered 16, after V lost 3 bases and J lost 6 bases. Germline V CDR1 and CDR2: DFQATT, SNEGSKA (reference sequence). The CDR3 is 18 amino acids. In DNA form, the CDR3 reads TGCAGTGCTAGTCAGCTAGCGGGGGGATCCACCGCGGGCAATGAGCAGTTCTTC. Protein product: CSASQLAGGSTAGNEQFF.

The chain combines TRBV7-3 with TRBJ1-2; D remains ambiguous. This CDR3 is built from 15 residues. The ends were cut back, 5 bases at V and 4 bases at J, with 17 bases in the middle. Germline V gives CDR1 SGHTA, CDR2 FQGTGA. This CDR3 is CASSPQLHRSYGYTF. The CDR3 DNA sequence: TGTGCCAGCAGCCCCCAGCTTCACAGATCCTATGGCTACACCTTC.

This clone is a singleton in its sample. This chain uses TRBV11-1 with TRBJ1-6, with a tentative D call TRBD1 (5 bases). V was cut by 0 bases and J by 5 bases, with 8 bases left in between. Looked up from germline, CDR1 is SGHAT and CDR2 is FQDESV (reference sequence). The CDR3 runs to 15 residues. CDR3 region: CASSLAGANNSPLHF. CDR3 nucleotide sequence: TGTGCCAGCAGCTTAGCAGGGGCGAATAATTCACCCCTCCACTTT.

The J gene is TRBJ1-5, the V gene TRBV19; D possibly corresponds to TRBD1 (5 bases). The CDR3 runs to 15 residues. The V end was cut by 5 bases, the J end by 2 bases, with 13 bases between. CDR1 is LNHDA, CDR2 SQIVND, per germline (reference sequence). In nucleotides, the CDR3 is TGTGCCAGTAGTCCCCGGACATCTGGCAATCAGCCCCAGCATTTT. Residues: CASSPRTSGNQPQHF.

In DNA, the CDR3 is TGTGCCTGGAGGCGGGGCGCGAACACTGAAGCTTTCTTT. It translates to CAWRRGANTEAFF. The chain joins TRBV30 to TRBJ1-1, with D perhaps matching TRBD1 (5 bases). Germline V gives CDR1 GTSNPN, CDR2 SVGIG (reference sequence). V lost 3 bases, J lost 1 base, and 9 bases lay in between. The CDR3 consists of 13 residues.

The gene calls are TRBV10-2 and TRBJ2-3; tentative D call: TRBD2 (6 bases). V dropped 4 bases and J dropped 4 bases, with 15 bases sitting between them. The CDR3 extends over 15 amino acids. Germline V gives CDR1 WSHSY, CDR2 SAAADI. The CDR3 nucleotides are TGCGCCAGCAGTGTGGGGGGTACGGGCCCAGATACGCAGTATTTT. Translated: CASSVGGTGPDTQYF.

V usage is TRBV10-3 and J usage is TRBJ1-3; D call uncertain. The CDR3 runs to 16 residues. The ends were cut back, 4 bases at V and 0 bases at J, with 13 bases in the middle. The germline CDR1 and CDR2 sequences are ENHRY and SYGVKD. This CDR3 reads CAISVSLQSSGNTIYF. In DNA, the CDR3 is TGTGCCATCAGTGTATCTTTACAAAGCTCTGGAAACACCATATATTTT.

V gene TRBV2 combines with J gene TRBJ2-3; 8 positions match TRBD2. CDR1 and CDR2 from the germline V gene are SNHLY and FYNNEI. This CDR3 comprises 16 residues. V lost 1 base and J lost 0; bases outside the gene matches: 3. The CDR3 nucleotides are TGTGCCAGCAGTGAAGGTAGCGGGACTAGCACAGATACGCAGTATTTT. Its protein is CASSEGSGTSTDTQYF.

This chain links TRBV7-9 with TRBJ1-1; possibly TRBD1 for D (6 bases). V gave up 1 base and J gave up 3 bases, with 12 bases separating them. The CDR3 length is 15 residues. Germline V gene data show CDR1 as SEHNR and CDR2 as FQNEAQ (reference sequence). CDR3 in DNA: TGTGCCAGCAGCTTAGGTGTCCAGGGGTACACTGAAGCTTTCTTT. Translation: CASSLGVQGYTEAFF.

This rearrangement joins TRBV3-1 (or the pseudogene TRBV3-2) to TRBJ1-1, with unresolved D. Trimming left V 4 bases short and J 3 bases short, with 9 bases between. CDR1 LGHDT and CDR2 YNNKEL come from the germline V gene (reference sequence). This CDR3 has 13 residues. CDR3 sequence reads: CASSPTRDTEAFF. CDR3 coding DNA: TGTGCCAGCAGCCCGACGAGGGACACTGAAGCTTTCTTT.

This chain links TRBV9 with TRBJ1-2; maybe TRBD1 (6 bases). The CDR3 consists of 18 residues. Trimming stripped 0 bases from V and 8 bases from J, with 26 bases between. Per germline, CDR1 SGDLS and CDR2 YYNGEE. The CDR3 protein is CASSVAWSSGQKSVGYTF. As DNA, the CDR3 is TGTGCCAGCAGCGTAGCGTGGTCGTCGGGACAAAAAAGCGTGGGCTACACCTTC.

The rearrangement uses TRBV6-5 and TRBJ1-1; perhaps TRBD1 as D (5 bases). The V gene lost 6 bases and the J gene lost 2 bases, with 10 bases spanning the gap. The CDR3 is 13 amino acids. Germline CDR1 reads MNHEY; CDR2 reads SVGAGI. The CDR3 DNA reads as TGTGCCAGCAGCCTGACAGATAACACTGAAGCTTTCTTT. Translating it yields CASSLTDNTEAFF.

This sequence joins TRBV5-1 and TRBJ1-2; 7 positions agree with TRBD1. The CDR3 consists of 14 residues. Germline V gives CDR1 SGHRS, CDR2 YFSETQ. With 4 bases clipped from V and 4 bases from J, the junction kept 7 bases outside the gene matches. CDR3 residues: CASSPPGQRYGYTF. The CDR3, as DNA: TGCGCCAGCAGCCCCCCGGGACAGCGCTATGGCTACACCTTC.

The gene calls are TRBV25-1 and TRBJ1-2; TRBD1 matches at 10 bases. Trimming at V came to 5 bases and at J to 4 bases, leaving 10 bases not matched to a gene. Germline assignment: CDR1 MGHDK and CDR2 SYGVNS. The CDR3 consists of 16 residues. The DNA for the CDR3 is TGTGCCAGCAGTTCCCCAGGGACAGGGGTCGGCTATGGCTACACCTTC. This translates into CASSSPGTGVGYGYTF.

V and J are TRBV3-1 (or the pseudogene TRBV3-2) and TRBJ1-2; no clear D gene. The CDR3 spans 13 residues. Germline CDR1 reads LGHDT; CDR2 reads YNNKEL (reference sequence). V shed 1 base and J shed 2 bases, with 5 bases lying between them. The CDR3 is CASSQVENYGYTF. CDR3 nucleotides: TGTGCCAGCAGCCAAGTGGAGAACTATGGCTACACCTTC.

V is TRBV3-1 (or the pseudogene TRBV3-2) and J is TRBJ2-7, with TRBD2 identical over 7 bases. The length of the CDR3 is 16 residues. J gave up 2 bases and V 3 bases, and 10 bases lay outside the gene matches. CDR1 LGHDT and CDR2 YNNKEL come from the germline V gene (reference sequence). This CDR3 reads CASSHFPAGRPYEQYF. As DNA, the CDR3 is TGTGCCAGCAGCCATTTCCCAGCGGGGAGGCCCTACGAGCAGTACTTC.

The genes are TRBV6-5 and TRBJ1-4, with a possible D match to TRBD1 (6 bases). In germline, CDR1 is MNHEY, CDR2 SVGAGI. CDR3 length equals 13 residues. The V and J ends lost 6 bases and 4 bases respectively, with 9 bases between them. In DNA, the CDR3 is TGTGCCAGCAGGGAGGACAGTAATGAAAAACTGTTTTTT. It is translated as CASREDSNEKLFF.

The chain couples TRBV27 to TRBJ2-7, with TRBD2 identical over 12 bases. Germline CDR1 MNHEY, CDR2 SMNVEV (reference sequence). V shed 8 bases and J 4 bases; nucleotides not matched to a gene: 0. The CDR3 extends over 12 amino acids. The CDR3 region is CASGTSGYEQYF. In DNA, the CDR3 is TGTGCCAGCGGGACTAGCGGGTACGAGCAGTACTTC.

The V call is TRBV7-9, the J call TRBJ1-2, with 9 bases identical to TRBD1. J gave up 6 bases and V 5 bases, and 10 bases lay outside the gene matches. This CDR3 has 15 amino acids. CDR1 and CDR2 from the germline V gene are SEHNR and FQNEAQ (reference sequence). The CDR3 loop is CASSPRGTGSNGYTF. The CDR3 DNA follows: TGTGCCAGCAGCCCTCGGGGGACAGGGAGCAATGGCTACACCTTC.

The chain has TRBV6-6 and TRBJ1-4; TRBD1 matches at 7 bases. Germline CDR1 MNHNY, CDR2 SVGAGI (reference sequence). This CDR3 contains 15 residues. V gave up 3 bases and J gave up 5 bases; unmatched junction bases: 6. The CDR3 coding sequence is TGTGCCAGCAGTTATTCGGTCAGGGGGAATGAAAAACTGTTTTTT. It translates to CASSYSVRGNEKLFF.

The chain employs TRBV27 and TRBJ2-7, with 9 bases aligning to TRBD1. Germline CDR1 MNHEY, CDR2 SMNVEV (reference sequence). This CDR3 comprises 16 residues. The V and J ends lost 5 bases and 5 bases, in that order; junction bases with no gene match: 13. CDR3 in DNA: TGTGCCAGCAGTCCCCGGATCACAGGGGGCACGAACGAGCAGTACTTC. It yields the protein CASSPRITGGTNEQYF.

The rearrangement uses TRBV3-1 (or the pseudogene TRBV3-2) and TRBJ1-6; D possibly corresponds to TRBD1 (5 bases). Germline V gene sequence: CDR1 LGHDT, CDR2 YNNKEL (reference sequence). V gave up 4 bases and J gave up 15 bases, with 25 bases separating them. The CDR3 is 16 residues long. CDR3 DNA: TGTGCCAGCAGCCCGCGCCCCCTCGGGCAGGGTGGGCTCCTCCACTTT. It codes for CASSPRPLGQGGLLHF.

The rearrangement joins TRBV5-4 to TRBJ2-3, with 9 bases lining up with TRBD1. CDR3 size: 14 residues. Losses at the gene ends were 5 bases for V and 4 bases for J; bases not matched to a gene: 5. The germline V gene has CDR1 SGHNT and CDR2 YYREEE (reference sequence). CDR3 sequence reads: CASSRTGDSDTQYF. The DNA of the CDR3 is TGTGCCAGCAGTCGGACAGGGGATTCAGATACGCAGTATTTT.

The chain is built from TRBV6-6 and TRBJ1-2; 12 bases fit TRBD1. Trimming cost V 6 bases and J 8 bases; bases outside gene matches: 10. Per the germline V gene, CDR1 is MNHNY and CDR2 is SVGAGI (reference sequence). This CDR3 spans 15 amino acids. The CDR3: CASRTGTGGLWGYTF. CDR3 nucleotides: TGTGCCAGCAGGACCGGGACAGGGGGCCTTTGGGGCTACACCTTC.

The V call is TRBV27, the J call TRBJ1-5; 7 positions match TRBD1. The CDR3 is made up of 13 amino acids. J gave up 10 bases and V 6 bases, and 9 bases lay outside the gene matches. Germline-derived CDR1 and CDR2 are MNHEY and SMNVEV (reference sequence). The CDR3 loop is CASRRQGLGPQHF. For the CDR3, the DNA is TGTGCCAGCAGGCGACAGGGCTTGGGACCCCAGCATTTT.